The entry below describes one T cell receptor (beta chain). Antigen unknown. This entry comes from a study of blood T cells in healthy people across ages. The study's findings and limits: Unknown donor CMV status possibly confounded expanded clonotype changes. Diversity estimates drawn from one million T cells were deemed underestimates.

No fewer than 6 million PBMCs went into each sample. Trimming took 3 bases from V and 3 from J, leaving 12 bases between them. Germline V lookup: CDR1 DFQATT, CDR2 SNEGSKA (reference sequence). This CDR3 region has 13 residues. Next came a second PCR, run for about 7 to 11 cycles, which used a sample-barcoded 5' primer along with a J-beta primer mix. All cDNA molecules were each tagged by a template-switch adaptor with 12 random nucleotides. One entry per CDR3 protein, called by TCRdb with MiXCR from the 5' RACE reads. The repertoire has roughly 1.5 million distinct CDR3 sequences, approximately 42% of them found once; the top ten carry around 4%.

The chain uses TRBV20-1 and TRBJ2-7; D uncertain. Sequenced: blood. This clonotype originated in a woman between 18 and 29 years old in good health. The DNA of the CDR3 is TGCAGTGCTAGGGGTCAGGTCTACTACGAGCAGTACTTC. This encodes CSARGQVYYEQYF.